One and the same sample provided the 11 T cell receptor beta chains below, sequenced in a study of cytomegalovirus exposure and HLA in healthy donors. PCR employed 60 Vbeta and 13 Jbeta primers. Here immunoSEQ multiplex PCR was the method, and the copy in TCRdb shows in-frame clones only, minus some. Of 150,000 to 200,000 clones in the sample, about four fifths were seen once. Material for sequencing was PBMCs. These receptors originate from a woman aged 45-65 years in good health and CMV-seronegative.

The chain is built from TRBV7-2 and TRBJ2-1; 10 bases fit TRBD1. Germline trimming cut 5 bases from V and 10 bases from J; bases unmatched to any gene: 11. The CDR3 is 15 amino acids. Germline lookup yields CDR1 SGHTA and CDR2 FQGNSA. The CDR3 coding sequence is TGTGCCAGCAGCCTGGGGACAGGGGAATTCCGAGAGCAGTTCTTC. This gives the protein CASSLGTGEFREQFF.

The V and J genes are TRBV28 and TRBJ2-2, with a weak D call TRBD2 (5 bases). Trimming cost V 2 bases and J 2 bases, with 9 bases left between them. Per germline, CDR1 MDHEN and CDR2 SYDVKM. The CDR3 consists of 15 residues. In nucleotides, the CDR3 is TGTGCCAGCAGTTTACGGGGATTTAACACCGGGGAGCTGTTTTTT. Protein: CASSLRGFNTGELFF.

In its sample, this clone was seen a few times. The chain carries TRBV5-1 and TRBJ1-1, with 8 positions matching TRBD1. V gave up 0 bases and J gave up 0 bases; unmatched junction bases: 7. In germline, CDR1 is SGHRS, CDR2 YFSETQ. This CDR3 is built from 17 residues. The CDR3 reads CASSLGQGAGMNTEAFF. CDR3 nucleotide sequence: TGCGCCAGCAGCTTGGGTCAGGGGGCCGGCATGAACACTGAAGCTTTCTTT.

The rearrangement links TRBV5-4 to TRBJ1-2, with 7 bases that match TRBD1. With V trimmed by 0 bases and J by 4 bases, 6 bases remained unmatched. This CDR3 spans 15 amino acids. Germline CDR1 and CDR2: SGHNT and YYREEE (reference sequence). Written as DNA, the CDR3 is TGTGCCAGCAGCTTGGACAGGGGTGGCCCCTATGGCTACACCTTC. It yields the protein CASSLDRGGPYGYTF.

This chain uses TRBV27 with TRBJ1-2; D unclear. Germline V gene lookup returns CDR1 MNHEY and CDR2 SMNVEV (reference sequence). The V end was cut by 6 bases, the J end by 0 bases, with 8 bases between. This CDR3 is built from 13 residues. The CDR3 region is CASSHTANYGYTF. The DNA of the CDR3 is TGTGCCAGCAGCCACACCGCTAACTATGGCTACACCTTC.

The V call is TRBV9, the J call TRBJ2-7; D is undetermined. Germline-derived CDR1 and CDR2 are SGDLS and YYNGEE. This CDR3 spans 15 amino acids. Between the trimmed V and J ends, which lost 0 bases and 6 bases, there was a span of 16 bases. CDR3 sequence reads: CASSVANGFSGEQYF. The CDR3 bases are TGTGCCAGCAGCGTAGCTAATGGCTTCTCGGGCGAGCAGTACTTC.

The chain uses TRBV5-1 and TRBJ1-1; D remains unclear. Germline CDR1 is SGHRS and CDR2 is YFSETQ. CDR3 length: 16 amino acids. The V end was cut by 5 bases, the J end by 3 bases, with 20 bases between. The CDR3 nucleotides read TGCGCCAGCAGTTGGACCGCACGAGGGAGGGACACTGAAGCTTTCTTT. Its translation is CASSWTARGRDTEAFF. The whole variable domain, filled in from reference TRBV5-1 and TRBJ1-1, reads KAGVTQTPRYLIKTRGQQVTLSCSPISGHRSVSWYQQTPGQGLQFLFEYFSETQRNKGNFPGRFSGRQFSNSRSEMNVSTLELGDSALYLCASSWTARGRDTEAFFGQGTRLTVV.

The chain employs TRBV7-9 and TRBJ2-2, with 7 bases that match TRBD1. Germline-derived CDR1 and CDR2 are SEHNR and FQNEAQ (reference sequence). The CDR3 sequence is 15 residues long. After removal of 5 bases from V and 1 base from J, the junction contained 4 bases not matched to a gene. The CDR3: CASSLRQGNTGELFF. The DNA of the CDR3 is TGTGCCAGCAGCCTTCGACAGGGGAACACCGGGGAGCTGTTTTTT.

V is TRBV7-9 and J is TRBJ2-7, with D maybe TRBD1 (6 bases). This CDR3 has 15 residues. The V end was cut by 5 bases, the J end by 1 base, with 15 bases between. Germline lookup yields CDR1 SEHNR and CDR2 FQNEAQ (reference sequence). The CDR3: CASSEGDKGSYEQYF. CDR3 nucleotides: TGTGCCAGCAGCGAGGGGGATAAGGGGTCCTACGAGCAGTACTTC. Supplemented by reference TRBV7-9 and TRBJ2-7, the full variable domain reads DTGVSQNPRHKITKRGQNVTFRCDPISEHNRLYWYRQTLGQGPEFLTYFQNEAQLEKSRLLSDRFSAERPKGSFSTLEIQRTEQGDSAMYLCASSEGDKGSYEQYFGPGTRLTVT.

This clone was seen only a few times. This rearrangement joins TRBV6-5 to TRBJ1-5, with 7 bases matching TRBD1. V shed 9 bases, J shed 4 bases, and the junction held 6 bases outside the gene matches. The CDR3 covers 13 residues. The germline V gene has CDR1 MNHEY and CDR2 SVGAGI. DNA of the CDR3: TGTGCCAGTGCTGACAGGGCGAATCAGCCCCAGCATTTT. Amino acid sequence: CASADRANQPQHF.

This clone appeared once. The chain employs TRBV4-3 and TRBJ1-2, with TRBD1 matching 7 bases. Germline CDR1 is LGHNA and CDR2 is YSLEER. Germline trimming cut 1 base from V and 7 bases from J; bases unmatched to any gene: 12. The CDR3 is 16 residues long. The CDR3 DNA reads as TGCGCCAGCAGCCAAGCCCAAGACAGGGAGGTATCTGGCTACACCTTC. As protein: CASSQAQDREVSGYTF.